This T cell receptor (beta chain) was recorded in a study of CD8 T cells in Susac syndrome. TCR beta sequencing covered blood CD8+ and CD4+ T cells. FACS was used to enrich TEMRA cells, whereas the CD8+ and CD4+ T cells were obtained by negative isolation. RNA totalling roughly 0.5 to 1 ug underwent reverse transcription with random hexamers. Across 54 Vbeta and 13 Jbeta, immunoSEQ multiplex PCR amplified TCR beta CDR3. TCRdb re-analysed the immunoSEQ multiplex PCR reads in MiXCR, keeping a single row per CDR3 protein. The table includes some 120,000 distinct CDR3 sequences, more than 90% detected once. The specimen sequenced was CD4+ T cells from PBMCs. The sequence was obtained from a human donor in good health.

The CDR3 sequence is CASSRTGAYGYTF. As DNA, the CDR3 is TGTGCCAGCAGTCGGACAGGAGCTTATGGCTACACCTTC. The chain has TRBV3-1 and TRBJ1-2; TRBD1 matches at 7 bases. The CDR3 loop spans 13 amino acids. With V trimmed by 6 bases and J by 5 bases, 6 bases remained unmatched. Looked up from germline, CDR1 is LGHDT and CDR2 is YNNKEL (reference sequence).